These 2 T cell receptor beta chains originate from one sample sequenced in a study of human T cells and chemical hapten exposure. TCRdb fed the RACE reads into MiXCR, producing one record per CDR3 protein. The data show 130,000 or so distinct CDR3 sequences, over 9% seen once. Regarding time point: patch test 3, about 24 weeks after DPC sensitization. Treatment denoted: therapeutic diphenylcyclopropenone sensitization with weekly scalp DPC. The specimen comprised whole blood, sampled in connection with sensitization to the hapten diphenylcyclopropenone (DPC). These receptors all come from a woman aged 45-60 years with alopecia areata. Some clones in this sample may be carry-over from other donors' samples.

V is TRBV29-1 and J is TRBJ1-5, with D tentatively TRBD1 (6 bases). Trimming pared 0 bases from V and 9 bases from J, leaving 12 bases between. Germline V CDR1 and CDR2: SQVTM, ANQGSEA. The CDR3 totals 13 residues. The CDR3 DNA follows: TGCAGCGTTGAAGAGGAGAGGGGGGGGCCCCAGCATTTT. Residues: CSVEEERGGPQHF.

This clonotype was detected only a few times. The rearrangement links TRBV12-3 or TRBV12-4 to TRBJ2-2; a weak D match, TRBD2 (6 bases). Trimming took off 7 bases at V and 0 bases at J, with 9 bases between the two ends. The CDR3 runs 14 residues. The CDR3 spells CASTRGTNTGELFF. The CDR3 region has the DNA TGTGCCAGCACCCGGGGGACGAACACCGGGGAGCTGTTTTTT.